Listed below are T cell receptor beta chains from one sample, sequenced in a study of blood T cell repertoires in COVID-19. Data came from immunoSEQ multiplex PCR; TCRdb stores just in-frame clones and leaves some out. This table holds approximately 180,000 clones, 75% to 95% found once. Sequencing input: peripheral blood. These TCRs come from a man aged 50 to 60 with acute or convalescent COVID-19. Both conserved end residues are part of each CDR3. The order of the fields is clone size, D gene, V gene, J gene, CDR3 protein, CDR3 DNA. The D gene is left open where the match is weak. Clone sizes are given selectively: once, few, many, or a class where the clone is expanded.

clone_size: -; d_call: -; v_call: TRBV19; j_call: TRBJ1-5; cdr3_aa: CASSIMQAGNQPQHF; cdr3_nt: TGTGCCAGTAGTATTATGCAGGCCGGCAATCAGCCCCAGCATTTT
clone_size: -; d_call: -; v_call: TRBV6-6; j_call: TRBJ1-1; cdr3_aa: CASSYSGGQGEAFF; cdr3_nt: TGTGCCAGCAGTTACTCGGGGGGGCAGGGTGAAGCTTTCTTT
clone_size: -; d_call: TRBD1; v_call: TRBV7-9; j_call: TRBJ2-7; cdr3_aa: CASSSGTDSYEQYF; cdr3_nt: TGTGCCAGCAGCTCCGGGACAGATAGCTACGAGCAGTACTTC
clone_size: few; d_call: TRBD1; v_call: TRBV19; j_call: TRBJ1-2; cdr3_aa: CASTGTGRIYGYTF; cdr3_nt: TGTGCCAGTACCGGGACAGGGAGGATCTATGGCTACACCTTC
clone_size: -; d_call: -; v_call: TRBV7-2; j_call: TRBJ1-2; cdr3_aa: CASSLELVDYGYTF; cdr3_nt: TGTGCCAGCAGCCTAGAGTTGGTAGACTATGGCTACACCTTC
clone_size: -; d_call: TRBD2; v_call: TRBV5-1; j_call: TRBJ2-7; cdr3_aa: CASSLAQTSETYEQYF; cdr3_nt: TGCGCCAGCAGCTTGGCCCAAACTAGCGAGACCTACGAGCAGTACTTC
clone_size: -; d_call: TRBD1; v_call: TRBV2; j_call: TRBJ2-2; cdr3_aa: CAGAGQDLSGELFF; cdr3_nt: TGTGCCGGGGCGGGACAGGACCTTTCCGGGGAGCTGTTTTTT
clone_size: -; d_call: TRBD1; v_call: TRBV7-9; j_call: TRBJ2-5; cdr3_aa: CASKQGEETQYF; cdr3_nt: TGTGCCAGCAAACAGGGGGAAGAGACCCAGTACTTC
clone_size: -; d_call: -; v_call: TRBV6-4; j_call: TRBJ1-3; cdr3_aa: CASSEGPSPGNTIYF; cdr3_nt: TGTGCCAGCAGTGAGGGGCCCTCTCCCGGAAACACCATATATTTT
clone_size: few; d_call: -; v_call: TRBV6-1; j_call: TRBJ1-2; cdr3_aa: CASSDPRDGYTF; cdr3_nt: TGTGCCAGCAGTGACCCCCGTGATGGCTACACCTTC
clone_size: -; d_call: TRBD1; v_call: TRBV5-8; j_call: TRBJ1-5; cdr3_aa: CASNDRVGNQPQHF; cdr3_nt: TGTGCCAGCAACGACAGGGTTGGCAATCAGCCCCAGCATTTT
clone_size: -; d_call: -; v_call: TRBV6-5; j_call: TRBJ2-4; cdr3_aa: CASSYSAGGGKNIQYF; cdr3_nt: TGTGCCAGCAGTTACTCAGCAGGGGGAGGCAAAAACATTCAGTACTTC
clone_size: -; d_call: TRBD1; v_call: TRBV6-2/TRBV6-3; j_call: TRBJ1-2; cdr3_aa: CASSPDRIYGYTF; cdr3_nt: TGTGCCAGCAGCCCGGACAGGATCTATGGCTACACCTTC
clone_size: few; d_call: TRBD1; v_call: TRBV19; j_call: TRBJ1-2; cdr3_aa: CASKRQGVYGYTF; cdr3_nt: TGTGCCAGCAAACGACAGGGAGTTTATGGCTACACCTTC
clone_size: -; d_call: -; v_call: TRBV7-9; j_call: TRBJ1-1; cdr3_aa: CASSLSFNMNTEAFF; cdr3_nt: TGTGCCAGCAGCTTATCCTTTAACATGAACACTGAAGCTTTCTTT
clone_size: -; d_call: -; v_call: TRBV2; j_call: TRBJ1-5; cdr3_aa: CASSTDRHSNQPQHF; cdr3_nt: TGTGCCAGCAGCACAGACAGACATAGCAATCAGCCCCAGCATTTT
clone_size: -; d_call: -; v_call: TRBV2; j_call: TRBJ1-2; cdr3_aa: CASPVGYTF; cdr3_nt: TGTGCCAGCCCAGTGGGCTACACCTTC
clone_size: -; d_call: -; v_call: TRBV7-9; j_call: TRBJ1-5; cdr3_aa: CASSLQGKHQPQHF; cdr3_nt: TGTGCCAGCAGCCTACAGGGAAAGCATCAGCCCCAGCATTTT
clone_size: -; d_call: TRBD2; v_call: TRBV7-9; j_call: TRBJ2-3; cdr3_aa: CASSLVLRTGLESTDTQYF; cdr3_nt: TGTGCCAGCAGCTTAGTACTCCGGACGGGACTAGAGAGCACAGATACGCAGTATTTT
clone_size: -; d_call: TRBD1; v_call: TRBV5-1; j_call: TRBJ2-5; cdr3_aa: CASSTTGGQETQYF; cdr3_nt: TGCGCCAGCAGCACCACAGGGGGCCAAGAGACCCAGTACTTC
clone_size: -; d_call: TRBD2; v_call: TRBV5-1; j_call: TRBJ2-3; cdr3_aa: CASSSLSTSGGTDTQYF; cdr3_nt: TGCGCCAGCAGCTCCCTTTCGACTAGCGGGGGCACAGATACGCAGTATTTT
clone_size: -; d_call: TRBD1; v_call: TRBV28; j_call: TRBJ2-7; cdr3_aa: CASSRGQDYEQYF; cdr3_nt: TGTGCCAGCAGCCGGGGACAGGACTACGAGCAGTACTTC
clone_size: -; d_call: -; v_call: TRBV29-1; j_call: TRBJ1-2; cdr3_aa: CSVGDRSAVDYGYTF; cdr3_nt: TGCAGCGTAGGCGACAGGTCCGCGGTCGACTATGGCTACACCTTC
clone_size: -; d_call: -; v_call: TRBV28; j_call: TRBJ1-5; cdr3_aa: CASSQAINQPQHF; cdr3_nt: TGTGCCAGCAGTCAGGCGATCAATCAGCCCCAGCATTTT
clone_size: -; d_call: -; v_call: TRBV6-6; j_call: TRBJ1-2; cdr3_aa: CASSYRRTEFYGYTF; cdr3_nt: TGTGCCAGCAGTTACCGGAGGACAGAATTCTATGGCTACACCTTC
clone_size: -; d_call: TRBD2; v_call: TRBV24-1; j_call: TRBJ2-3; cdr3_aa: CATSDNSGRAKDTQYF; cdr3_nt: TGTGCCACCAGTGATAATAGCGGGAGGGCTAAAGATACGCAGTATTTT
clone_size: once; d_call: -; v_call: TRBV5-6; j_call: TRBJ1-2; cdr3_aa: CASSLGGRGYTF; cdr3_nt: TGTGCCAGCAGCTTAGGAGGGCGGGGCTACACCTTC
clone_size: -; d_call: TRBD1; v_call: TRBV5-1; j_call: TRBJ2-7; cdr3_aa: CASSHNSGGPYEQYF; cdr3_nt: TGCGCCAGCAGCCATAACTCAGGGGGCCCCTACGAGCAGTACTTC
clone_size: once; d_call: TRBD1; v_call: TRBV27; j_call: TRBJ2-1; cdr3_aa: CASSPWTGIDEQFF; cdr3_nt: TGTGCCAGCAGTCCGTGGACAGGGATTGATGAGCAGTTCTTC
clone_size: few; d_call: -; v_call: TRBV9; j_call: TRBJ2-1; cdr3_aa: CASSVQGHYNEQFF; cdr3_nt: TGTGCCAGCAGCGTCCAGGGACACTACAATGAGCAGTTCTTC
clone_size: -; d_call: -; v_call: TRBV3-1/TRBV3-2; j_call: TRBJ1-1; cdr3_aa: CASSHSAEAFF; cdr3_nt: TGTGCCAGCAGCCATTCAGCTGAAGCTTTCTTT
clone_size: -; d_call: TRBD1; v_call: TRBV28; j_call: TRBJ2-7; cdr3_aa: CASRIRDSSYEQYF; cdr3_nt: TGTGCCAGCAGAATCCGGGACAGTTCCTACGAGCAGTACTTC
clone_size: -; d_call: -; v_call: TRBV6-4; j_call: TRBJ1-2; cdr3_aa: CASSDEVGYGYTF; cdr3_nt: TGTGCCAGCAGTGACGAGGTCGGCTATGGCTACACCTTC
clone_size: -; d_call: -; v_call: TRBV28; j_call: TRBJ1-1; cdr3_aa: CASSSHEGVNTEAFF; cdr3_nt: TGTGCCAGCAGCTCCCATGAGGGGGTGAACACTGAAGCTTTCTTT
clone_size: once; d_call: -; v_call: TRBV4-2; j_call: TRBJ1-6; cdr3_aa: CASSQDGTRSSYNSPLHF; cdr3_nt: TGTGCCAGCAGCCAAGATGGGACACGGAGCTCCTATAATTCACCCCTCCACTTT
clone_size: -; d_call: TRBD1; v_call: TRBV7-8; j_call: TRBJ1-2; cdr3_aa: CASTSWTGQGYTF; cdr3_nt: TGTGCCAGCACCTCTTGGACAGGGCAGGGCTACACCTTC
clone_size: -; d_call: TRBD1; v_call: TRBV11-2; j_call: TRBJ1-2; cdr3_aa: CASSSGGGYTF; cdr3_nt: TGTGCCAGCAGCTCAGGGGGTGGCTACACCTTC
clone_size: -; d_call: TRBD1; v_call: TRBV30; j_call: TRBJ1-4; cdr3_aa: CAWSTGTGSEKLFF; cdr3_nt: TGTGCCTGGTCCACCGGGACAGGGAGTGAAAAACTGTTTTTT
clone_size: -; d_call: -; v_call: TRBV2; j_call: TRBJ2-6; cdr3_aa: CASIRAGARTGANVLTF; cdr3_nt: TGTGCCAGCATTCGGGCGGGGGCGCGGACTGGGGCCAACGTCCTGACTTTC
clone_size: -; d_call: TRBD1; v_call: TRBV16; j_call: TRBJ1-5; cdr3_aa: CASSHDRGNGQPQHF; cdr3_nt: TGTGCCAGCAGTCACGACAGGGGAAATGGTCAGCCCCAGCATTTT
clone_size: -; d_call: TRBD1; v_call: TRBV27; j_call: TRBJ2-4; cdr3_aa: CASSTPGQGGIQYF; cdr3_nt: TGTGCCAGCAGTACGCCGGGACAGGGTGGCATTCAGTACTTC
clone_size: -; d_call: -; v_call: TRBV7-6; j_call: TRBJ1-3; cdr3_aa: CASSTAGWSGNTIYF; cdr3_nt: TGTGCCAGCAGCACCGCGGGCTGGTCTGGAAACACCATATATTTT
clone_size: -; d_call: TRBD2; v_call: TRBV9; j_call: TRBJ2-5; cdr3_aa: CASSPDLGTSGETQYF; cdr3_nt: TGTGCCAGCAGCCCTGACCTCGGGACTAGTGGAGAGACCCAGTACTTC
clone_size: -; d_call: TRBD1; v_call: TRBV20-1; j_call: TRBJ1-2; cdr3_aa: CSASVGQGRDGYTF; cdr3_nt: TGCAGTGCTAGTGTCGGACAGGGGCGGGATGGCTACACCTTC
clone_size: -; d_call: -; v_call: TRBV27; j_call: TRBJ1-1; cdr3_aa: CASTEPGRTEAFF; cdr3_nt: TGTGCCAGCACCGAACCGGGTCGCACTGAAGCTTTCTTT
clone_size: -; d_call: -; v_call: TRBV7-3; j_call: TRBJ2-7; cdr3_aa: CASSLLRPGEREQYF; cdr3_nt: TGTGCCAGCAGCCTCCTACGACCCGGGGAGCGCGAGCAGTACTTC
clone_size: -; d_call: TRBD2; v_call: TRBV7-8; j_call: TRBJ2-5; cdr3_aa: CASSSPPKGLAEETQYF; cdr3_nt: TGTGCCAGCAGCTCGCCCCCCAAGGGACTAGCGGAAGAGACCCAGTACTTC